The clone carrying this T cell receptor (beta chain) appeared a few times. What it recognizes is unknown. This CDR3 spans 15 amino acids. Germline CDR1 is ENHRY and CDR2 is SYGVKD. Trimming cost V 8 bases and J 8 bases; bases outside gene matches: 17. These data originate in a study of T-cell memory formation after mild COVID-19. It was 5'RACE with constant-segment primers that produced the TCR alpha and TCR beta cDNA libraries, which carried sample barcodes and UMIs. MiXCR was run by TCRdb on the 5' RACE reads, yielding one entry per CDR3 protein. This sample yields fewer than 95,000 distinct CDR3 sequences, of which about 15% are seen a single time; approximately 39% belongs to the top ten. Study-wide results and limits: Among contracting clones, CD4+ were mainly CM/EM and CD8+ enriched in EMRA. CD4/CD8 balance held among clones contracting day 15 to 85, and later expanders leaned CD4+.

This chain links TRBV10-3 with TRBJ1-2, with 7 positions matching TRBD1. The sample comprised PBMCs or a T cell subset sorted from them (not recorded which). The TCR originated in a man between 18 and 29 years old who had mild COVID-19 (a few samples of this study predate the infection). Cell type and time point are not known. The DNA of the CDR3 is TGTGCCATCGGGAACCGGACAAGGGGGCTTGGAGGCTACACCTTC. This codes for CAIGNRTRGLGGYTF.